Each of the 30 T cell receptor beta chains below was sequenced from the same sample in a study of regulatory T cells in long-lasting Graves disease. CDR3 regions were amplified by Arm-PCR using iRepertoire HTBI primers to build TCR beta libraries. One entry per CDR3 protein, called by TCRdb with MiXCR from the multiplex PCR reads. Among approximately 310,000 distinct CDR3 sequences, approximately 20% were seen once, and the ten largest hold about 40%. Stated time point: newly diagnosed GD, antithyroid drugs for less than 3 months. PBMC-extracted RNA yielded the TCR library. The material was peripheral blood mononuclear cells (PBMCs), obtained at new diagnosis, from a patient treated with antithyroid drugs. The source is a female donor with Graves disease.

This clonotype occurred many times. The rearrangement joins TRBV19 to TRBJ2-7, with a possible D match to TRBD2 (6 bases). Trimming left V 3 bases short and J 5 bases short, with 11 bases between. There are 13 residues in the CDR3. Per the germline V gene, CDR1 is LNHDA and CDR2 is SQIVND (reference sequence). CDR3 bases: TGTGCCAGTAGTATCGGACTACCCAACGAGCAGTACTTC. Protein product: CASSIGLPNEQYF.

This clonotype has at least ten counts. Here the CDR3 DNA reads TGCGCCAGCAGCTTGGCAGGGAAGGCCTACAATGAGCAGTTCTTC. This translates into CASSLAGKAYNEQFF. The rearrangement joins TRBV5-1 to TRBJ2-1; TRBD1 is a possible D gene (5 bases). This CDR3 comprises 15 residues. V was clipped by 0 bases and J by 2 bases, with 9 bases between them. Germline V gene sequence: CDR1 SGHRS, CDR2 YFSETQ.

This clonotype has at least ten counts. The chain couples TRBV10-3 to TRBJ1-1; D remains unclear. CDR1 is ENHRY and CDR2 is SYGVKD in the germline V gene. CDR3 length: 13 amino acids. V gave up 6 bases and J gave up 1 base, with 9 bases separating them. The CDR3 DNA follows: TGTGCCATCAGGGAGGGTTGGAACACTGAAGCTTTCTTT. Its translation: CAIREGWNTEAFF.

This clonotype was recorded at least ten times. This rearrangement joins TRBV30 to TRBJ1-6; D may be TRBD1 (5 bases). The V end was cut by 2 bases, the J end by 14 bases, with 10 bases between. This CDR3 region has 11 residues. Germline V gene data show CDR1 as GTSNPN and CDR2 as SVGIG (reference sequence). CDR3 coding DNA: TGTGCCTGGAGTAGGGCGGGGGCCCTCCACTTT. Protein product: CAWSRAGALHF.

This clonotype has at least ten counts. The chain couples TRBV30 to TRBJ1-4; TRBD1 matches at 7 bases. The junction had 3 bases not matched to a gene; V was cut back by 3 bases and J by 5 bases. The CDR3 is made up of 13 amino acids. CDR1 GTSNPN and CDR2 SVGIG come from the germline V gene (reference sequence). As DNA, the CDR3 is TGTGCCTGGAGGGGACAGCTAAATGAAAAACTGTTTTTT. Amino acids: CAWRGQLNEKLFF.

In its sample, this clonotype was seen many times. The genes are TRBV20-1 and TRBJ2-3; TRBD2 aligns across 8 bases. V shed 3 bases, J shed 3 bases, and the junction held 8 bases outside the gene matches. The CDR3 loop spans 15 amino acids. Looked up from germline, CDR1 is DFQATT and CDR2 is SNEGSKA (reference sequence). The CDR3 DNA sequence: TGCAGTGCTAGTCGAGCGGGAGATCAGACAGATACGCAGTATTTT. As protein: CSASRAGDQTDTQYF.

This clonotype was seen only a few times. The CDR3 sequence: CASSPGQGWAEAFF. CDR3 DNA sequence: TGTGCCAGCAGTCCCGGACAGGGCTGGGCTGAAGCTTTCTTT. The chain uses TRBV27 and TRBJ1-1; 8 bases match TRBD1. The germline V gene has CDR1 MNHEY and CDR2 SMNVEV (reference sequence). The CDR3 has 14 residues. V lost 5 bases and J lost 6; bases outside the gene matches: 8.

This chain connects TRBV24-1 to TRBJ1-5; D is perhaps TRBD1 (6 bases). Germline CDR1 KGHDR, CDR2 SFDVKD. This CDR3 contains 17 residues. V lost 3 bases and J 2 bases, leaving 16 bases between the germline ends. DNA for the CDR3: TGTGCCACCAGTGATCTTGGGGGCACAGCGGGCAATCAGCCCCAGCATTTT. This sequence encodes CATSDLGGTAGNQPQHF.

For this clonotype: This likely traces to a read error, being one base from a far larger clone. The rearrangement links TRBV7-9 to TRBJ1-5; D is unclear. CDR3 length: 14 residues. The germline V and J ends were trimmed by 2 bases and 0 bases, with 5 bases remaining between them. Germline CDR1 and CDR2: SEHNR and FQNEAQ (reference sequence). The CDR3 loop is CASSLTNSNQPQHF. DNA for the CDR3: TGTGCCAGCAGCTTAACGAATAGCAATCAGCCCCAGCATTTT.

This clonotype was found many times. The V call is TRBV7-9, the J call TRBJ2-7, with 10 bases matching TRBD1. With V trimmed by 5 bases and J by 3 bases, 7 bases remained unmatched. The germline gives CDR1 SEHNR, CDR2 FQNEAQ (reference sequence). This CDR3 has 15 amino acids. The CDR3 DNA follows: TGTGCCAGCAGCCCTCCCGGGACAGGGGTCTACGAGCAGTACTTC. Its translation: CASSPPGTGVYEQYF. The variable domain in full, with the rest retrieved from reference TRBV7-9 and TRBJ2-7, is DTGVSQNPRHKITKRGQNVTFRCDPISEHNRLYWYRQTLGQGPEFLTYFQNEAQLEKSRLLSDRFSAERPKGSFSTLEIQRTEQGDSAMYLCASSPPGTGVYEQYFGPGTRLTVT.

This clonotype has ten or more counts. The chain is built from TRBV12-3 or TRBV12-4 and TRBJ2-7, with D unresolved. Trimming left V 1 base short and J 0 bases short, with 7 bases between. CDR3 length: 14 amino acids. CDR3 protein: CASSLGVSSYEQYF. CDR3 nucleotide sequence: TGTGCCAGCAGTTTAGGGGTTAGCTCCTACGAGCAGTACTTC.

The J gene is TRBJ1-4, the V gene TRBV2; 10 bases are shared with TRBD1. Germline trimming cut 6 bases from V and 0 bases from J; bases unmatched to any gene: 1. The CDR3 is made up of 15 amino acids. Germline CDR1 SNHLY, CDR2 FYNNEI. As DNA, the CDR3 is TGTGCCAGCAGCGGACAGGGGGCAACTAATGAAAAACTGTTTTTT. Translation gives CASSGQGATNEKLFF.

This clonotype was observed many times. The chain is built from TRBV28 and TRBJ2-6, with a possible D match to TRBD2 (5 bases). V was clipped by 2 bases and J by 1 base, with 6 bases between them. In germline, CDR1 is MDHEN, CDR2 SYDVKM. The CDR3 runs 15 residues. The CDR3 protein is CASSLGRSGANVLTF. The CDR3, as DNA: TGTGCCAGCAGTTTAGGGAGATCTGGGGCCAACGTCCTGACTTTC. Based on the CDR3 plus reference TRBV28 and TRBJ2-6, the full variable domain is DVKVTQSSRYLVKRTGEKVFLECVQDMDHENMFWYRQDPGLGLRLIYFSYDVKMKEKGDIPEGYSVSREKKERFSLILESASTNQTSMYLCASSLGRSGANVLTFGAGSRLTVL.

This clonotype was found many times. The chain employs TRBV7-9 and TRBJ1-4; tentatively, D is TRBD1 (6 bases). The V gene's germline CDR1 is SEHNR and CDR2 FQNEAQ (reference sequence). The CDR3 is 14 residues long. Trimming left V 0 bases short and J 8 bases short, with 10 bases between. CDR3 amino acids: CASSLAGQFEKLFF. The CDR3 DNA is TGTGCCAGCAGCTTAGCTGGACAGTTCGAAAAACTGTTTTTT.

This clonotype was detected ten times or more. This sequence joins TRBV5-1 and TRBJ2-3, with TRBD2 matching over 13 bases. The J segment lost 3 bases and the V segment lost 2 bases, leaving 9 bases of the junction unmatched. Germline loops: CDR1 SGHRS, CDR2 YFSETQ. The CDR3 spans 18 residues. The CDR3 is CASSFSGLAGAKTDTQYF. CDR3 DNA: TGCGCCAGCAGCTTTAGCGGACTAGCGGGAGCCAAAACAGATACGCAGTATTTT.

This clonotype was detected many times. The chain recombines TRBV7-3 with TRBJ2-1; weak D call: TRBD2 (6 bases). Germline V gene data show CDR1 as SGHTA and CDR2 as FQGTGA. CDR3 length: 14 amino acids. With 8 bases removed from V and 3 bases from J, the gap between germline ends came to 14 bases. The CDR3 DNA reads TGTGCCAGCGGAAGGGCGGGACTCTACAATGAGCAGTTCTTC. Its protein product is CASGRAGLYNEQFF.

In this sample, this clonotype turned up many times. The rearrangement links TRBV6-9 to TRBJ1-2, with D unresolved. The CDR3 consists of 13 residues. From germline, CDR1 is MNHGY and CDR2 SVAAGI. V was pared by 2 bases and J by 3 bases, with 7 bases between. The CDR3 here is CASSYQADYGYTF. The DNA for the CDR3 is TGTGCCAGCAGTTATCAGGCAGACTATGGCTACACCTTC.

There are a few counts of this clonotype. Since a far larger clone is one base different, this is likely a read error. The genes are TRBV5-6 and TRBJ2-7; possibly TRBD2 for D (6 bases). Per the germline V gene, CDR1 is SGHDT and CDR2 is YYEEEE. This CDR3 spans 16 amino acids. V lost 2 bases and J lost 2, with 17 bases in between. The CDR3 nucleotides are TGTGCCAGCAGCTTAGAGGCTAGCGCCGCCCCCTACGAGCAGTACTTC. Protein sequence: CASSLEASAAPYEQYF.

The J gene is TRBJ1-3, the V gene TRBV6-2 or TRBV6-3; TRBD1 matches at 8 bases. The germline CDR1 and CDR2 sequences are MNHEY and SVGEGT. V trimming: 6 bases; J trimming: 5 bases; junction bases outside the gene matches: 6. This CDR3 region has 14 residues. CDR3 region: CASSQDRARNTIYF. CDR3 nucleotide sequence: TGTGCCAGCAGCCAGGACAGGGCCAGAAACACCATATATTTT.

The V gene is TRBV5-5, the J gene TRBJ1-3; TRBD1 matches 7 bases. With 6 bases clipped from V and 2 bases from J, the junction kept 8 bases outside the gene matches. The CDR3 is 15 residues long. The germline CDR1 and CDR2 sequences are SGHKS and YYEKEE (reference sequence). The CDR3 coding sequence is TGTGCCAGCATGCCCCAACAGGGGACTGGAAACACCATATATTTT. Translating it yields CASMPQQGTGNTIYF.

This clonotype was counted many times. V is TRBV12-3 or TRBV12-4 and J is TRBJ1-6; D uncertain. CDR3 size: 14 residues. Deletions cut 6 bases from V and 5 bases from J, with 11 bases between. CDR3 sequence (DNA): TGTGCCAGCAGCCGACCCGCTAATAATTCACCCCTCCACTTT. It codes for CASSRPANNSPLHF.

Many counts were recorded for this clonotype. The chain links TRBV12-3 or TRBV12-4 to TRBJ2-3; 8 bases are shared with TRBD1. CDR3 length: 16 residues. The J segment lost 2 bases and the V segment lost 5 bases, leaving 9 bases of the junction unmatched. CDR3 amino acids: CASSPRTGKDTDTQYF. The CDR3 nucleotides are TGTGCCAGCAGTCCCCGGACAGGGAAGGACACAGATACGCAGTATTTT.

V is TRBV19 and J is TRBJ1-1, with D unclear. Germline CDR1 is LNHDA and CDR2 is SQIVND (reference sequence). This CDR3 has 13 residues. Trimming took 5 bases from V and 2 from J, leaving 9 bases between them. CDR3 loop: CASSLKTNTEAFF. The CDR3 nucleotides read TGTGCCAGTAGTCTTAAGACTAACACTGAAGCTTTCTTT.

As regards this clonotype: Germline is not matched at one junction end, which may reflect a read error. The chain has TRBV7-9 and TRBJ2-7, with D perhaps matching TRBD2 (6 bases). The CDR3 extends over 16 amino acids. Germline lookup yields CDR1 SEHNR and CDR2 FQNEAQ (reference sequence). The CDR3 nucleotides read TGTGCCAGCAGCGCCGGGGGTGGGACGGTGACCTACGGGCAGTACTTC. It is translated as CASSAGGGTVTYGQYF.

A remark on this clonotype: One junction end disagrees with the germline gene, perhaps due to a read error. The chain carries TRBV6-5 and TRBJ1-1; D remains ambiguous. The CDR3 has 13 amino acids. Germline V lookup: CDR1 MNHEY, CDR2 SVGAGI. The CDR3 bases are TGTGCCAGCAGTTACGGCAGGATAAATGAAGCCTTCTTT. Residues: CASSYGRINEAFF.

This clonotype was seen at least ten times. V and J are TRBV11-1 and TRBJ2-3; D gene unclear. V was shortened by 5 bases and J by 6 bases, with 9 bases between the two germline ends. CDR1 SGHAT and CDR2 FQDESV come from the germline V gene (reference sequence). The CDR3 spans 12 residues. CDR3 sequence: CASSTDRDTQYF. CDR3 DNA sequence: TGTGCCAGCAGCACGGACCGGGATACGCAGTATTTT.

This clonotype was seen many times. CDR3: CASRAGETEAFF. The CDR3 bases are TGTGCCAGTAGGGCTGGCGAGACTGAAGCTTTCTTT. The chain carries TRBV19 and TRBJ1-1; D remains unclear. V was cut by 6 bases and J by 5 bases, with 10 bases left in between. CDR1 and CDR2 from the germline V gene are LNHDA and SQIVND (reference sequence). The CDR3 is 12 amino acids.

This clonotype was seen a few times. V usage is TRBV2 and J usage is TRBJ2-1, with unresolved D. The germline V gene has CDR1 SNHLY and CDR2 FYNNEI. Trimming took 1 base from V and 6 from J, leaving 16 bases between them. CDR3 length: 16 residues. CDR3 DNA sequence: TGTGCCAGCAGTGAAGTCGATTTAACGGTGGCCAATGAGCAGTTCTTC. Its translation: CASSEVDLTVANEQFF.

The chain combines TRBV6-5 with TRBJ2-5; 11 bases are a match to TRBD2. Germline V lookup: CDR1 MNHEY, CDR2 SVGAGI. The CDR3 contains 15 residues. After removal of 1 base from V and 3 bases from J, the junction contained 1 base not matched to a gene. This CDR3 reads CASSYLGLAEETQYF. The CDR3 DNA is TGTGCCAGCAGTTACTTGGGACTAGCGGAAGAGACCCAGTACTTC.

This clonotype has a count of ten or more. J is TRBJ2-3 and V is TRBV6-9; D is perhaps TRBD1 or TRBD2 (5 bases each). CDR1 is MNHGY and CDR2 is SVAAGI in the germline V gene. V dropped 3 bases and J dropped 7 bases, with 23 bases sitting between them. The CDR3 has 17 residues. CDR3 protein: CASSYSVDLGTVHTQYF. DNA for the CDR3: TGTGCCAGCAGTTACTCCGTGGACCTCGGGACGGTGCATACGCAGTATTTT.